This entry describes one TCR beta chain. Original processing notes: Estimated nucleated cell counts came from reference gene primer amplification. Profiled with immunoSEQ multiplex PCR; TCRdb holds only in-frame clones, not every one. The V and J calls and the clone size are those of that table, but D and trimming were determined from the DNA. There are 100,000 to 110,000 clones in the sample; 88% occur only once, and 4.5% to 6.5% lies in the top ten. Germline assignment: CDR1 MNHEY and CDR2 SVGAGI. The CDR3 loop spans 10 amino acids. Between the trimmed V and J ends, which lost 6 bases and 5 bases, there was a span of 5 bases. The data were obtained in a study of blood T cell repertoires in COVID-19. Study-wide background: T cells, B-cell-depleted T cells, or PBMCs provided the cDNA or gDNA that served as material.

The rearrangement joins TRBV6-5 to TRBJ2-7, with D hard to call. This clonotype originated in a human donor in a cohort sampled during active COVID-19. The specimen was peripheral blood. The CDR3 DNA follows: TGTGCCAGCAGGGAGAACGAGCAGTACTTC. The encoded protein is CASRENEQYF.